This passage covers 29 T cell receptor beta chains from one sample sequenced in a study of blood T cells in healthy people across ages. Alongside a J-beta primer mix, a sample-barcoded 5' primer served in a second PCR lasting about 7 to 12 cycles. TCRdb ran MiXCR on the 5' RACE reads and lists one entry per CDR3 protein. The sample contains 850,000 to 1,000,000 distinct CDR3 sequences, about 44% of which appear only once. The sequencing input was blood. The source of these receptors is a man aged 25-40 years in good health.

There are a few counts of this clonotype. The chain employs TRBV29-1 and TRBJ1-2; D is possibly TRBD1 (5 bases). Germline V CDR1 and CDR2: SQVTM, ANQGSEA. This CDR3 contains 13 residues. V lost 6 bases and J lost 3, with 14 bases in between. This CDR3 is CSVREGTDYGYTF. For the CDR3, the DNA is TGCAGCGTCCGGGAGGGGACGGACTATGGCTACACCTTC.

This clonotype appeared a few times. The chain uses TRBV20-1 and TRBJ2-1, with D perhaps assigned TRBD1 or TRBD2 (6 bases each). The germline V gene has CDR1 DFQATT and CDR2 SNEGSKA (reference sequence). This CDR3 spans 15 amino acids. V gave up 0 bases and J gave up 4 bases, with 13 bases separating them. CDR3 sequence: CSARDLGGGYNEQFF. CDR3 DNA: TGCAGTGCTAGAGATTTGGGGGGCGGTTACAATGAGCAGTTCTTC.

This clonotype has only a few counts. This sequence joins TRBV4-2 and TRBJ2-1; D possibly corresponds to TRBD2 (5 bases). The germline V gene encodes CDR1 LGHNA and CDR2 YNFKEQ. V dropped 0 bases and J dropped 0 bases, with 12 bases sitting between them. This CDR3 contains 17 residues. The CDR3 DNA reads TGTGCCAGCAGCCAAGATATTCAGCGGCTCTCCTACAATGAGCAGTTCTTC. It codes for CASSQDIQRLSYNEQFF.

This chain links TRBV6-5 with TRBJ2-1, with TRBD2 matching 11 bases. The CDR3 runs 15 residues. Germline loops: CDR1 MNHEY, CDR2 SVGAGI. J lost 6 bases, V lost 6 bases, and 7 bases had no gene match. The CDR3 loop reads CASSFSGGERNEQFF. Written as DNA, the CDR3 is TGTGCCAGCAGCTTTAGCGGGGGGGAACGCAATGAGCAGTTCTTC.

The table lists this clonotype with a count of one. The chain joins TRBV13 to TRBJ2-5; 12 bases line up with TRBD1. The V gene end was trimmed by 5 bases and the J gene end by 4 bases; junction bases not matched to a gene: 5. Germline CDR1 and CDR2: PRHDT and FYEKMQ (reference sequence). The CDR3 consists of 15 residues. CDR3 sequence (DNA): TGTGCCAGCAGCGGACCGGGACAGGGGGCAGAGACCCAGTACTTC. It encodes CASSGPGQGAETQYF.

This clonotype was seen ten or more times. This chain uses TRBV4-3 with TRBJ1-1; no clear D. Germline CDR1 LGHNA, CDR2 YSLEER. Deletions cut 2 bases from V and 2 bases from J, with 6 bases between. CDR3 length equals 13 residues. The DNA for the CDR3 is TGCGCCAGCAGCCAAATCGATAACACTGAAGCTTTCTTT. This gives the protein CASSQIDNTEAFF.

V gene TRBV18 combines with J gene TRBJ2-5, with no clear D. Between the trimmed V and J ends, which lost 1 base and 3 bases, there was a span of 6 bases. The germline V gene has CDR1 KGHSH and CDR2 LQKENI. The CDR3 runs to 13 residues. The CDR3 region is CASSPRQKETQYF. CDR3 coding DNA: TGTGCCAGCTCACCACGGCAGAAAGAGACCCAGTACTTC.

This rearrangement joins TRBV28 to TRBJ2-3; 7 bases match TRBD1. The germline CDR1 and CDR2 sequences are MDHEN and SYDVKM. The junction had 11 bases not matched to a gene; V was cut back by 10 bases and J by 4 bases. The CDR3 sequence is 14 residues long. The CDR3 DNA is TGTGCCACCCAGAGCGAGACAGGGTCAGATACGCAGTATTTT. Its translation: CATQSETGSDTQYF.

CDR3 in amino acids: CASSEGSTIYTDTQYF. The CDR3, as DNA: TGTGCCAGCAGTGAAGGATCGACTATTTACACAGATACGCAGTATTTT. The gene calls are TRBV2 and TRBJ2-3; D is perhaps TRBD2 (5 bases). Per germline, CDR1 SNHLY and CDR2 FYNNEI. The V end lost 1 base, the J end lost 2 bases, and 13 bases lay between the germline ends. The CDR3 has 16 residues.

At least ten counts were recorded for this clonotype. The chain combines TRBV6-5 with TRBJ2-1; D perhaps matches TRBD2 (6 bases). This CDR3 comprises 14 residues. Germline loops: CDR1 MNHEY, CDR2 SVGAGI. V dropped 0 bases and J dropped 7 bases, with 10 bases sitting between them. The CDR3 region has the DNA TGTGCCAGCAGTTACTCTCCTGGGGGGAATGAGCAGTTCTTC. Its translation is CASSYSPGGNEQFF.

V is TRBV19 and J is TRBJ1-1, with D unclear. The germline CDR1 and CDR2 sequences are LNHDA and SQIVND (reference sequence). The CDR3 has 13 amino acids. The V end lost 6 bases, the J end lost 0 bases, and 8 bases lay between the germline ends. CDR3 sequence reads: CASRRELNTEAFF. The CDR3 DNA follows: TGTGCCAGTAGGCGGGAATTGAACACTGAAGCTTTCTTT.

This clonotype was observed once. The chain uses TRBV20-1 and TRBJ2-5; no clear D gene. CDR3 length equals 13 residues. The germline V and J ends were trimmed by 1 base and 4 bases, with 10 bases remaining between them. Per germline, CDR1 DFQATT and CDR2 SNEGSKA (reference sequence). The CDR3 protein is CSARVGQRETQYF. The CDR3 DNA follows: TGCAGTGCTAGAGTAGGTCAACGAGAGACCCAGTACTTC.

On this clonotype itself: A single base separates this from a much larger clone, so it may be a read error. The gene calls are TRBV5-1 and TRBJ2-1; D is undetermined. CDR3 size: 17 residues. CDR1 and CDR2 from the germline V gene are SGHRS and YFSETQ. CDR3 residues: CASSLGSVGSSCNEQFF. The CDR3 DNA is TGCGCCAGCAGCTTGGGGTCGGTGGGCAGCTCCTGCAATGAGCAGTTCTTC.

This clonotype has at least ten counts. This chain joins TRBV3-1 and TRBJ1-6; possibly TRBD1 for D (5 bases). Germline CDR1 reads LGHDT; CDR2 reads YNNKEL (reference sequence). CDR3 length equals 13 residues. V gave up 2 bases and J gave up 10 bases, with 9 bases separating them. DNA of the CDR3: TGTGCCAGCAGCCAAAGCAGGGACTCACCCCTCCACTTT. Its protein is CASSQSRDSPLHF.

The table lists this clonotype with a few counts. This chain connects TRBV7-2 to TRBJ2-7, with TRBD2 matching 12 bases. Trimming took 5 bases from V and 3 from J; bases not matched to a gene: 5. This CDR3 region has 15 residues. CDR1 is SGHTA, CDR2 FQGNSA, per germline. The CDR3 bases are TGTGCCAGCAGCCCTAGCGGGGGGGCCTTCTACGAGCAGTACTTC. Amino acid sequence: CASSPSGGAFYEQYF.

Note on this clonotype: A read error may account for a junction end that differs from germline. This rearrangement joins TRBV4-1 to TRBJ1-2; D not resolved. Germline values: CDR1 MGHRA, CDR2 YSYEKL. This CDR3 comprises 18 residues. DNA of the CDR3: TGCGCCAGCAGCCAAGATGGGCCAGGCCGGAGGGCTAACTATGGCTGCACCTTC. This gives the protein CASSQDGPGRRANYGCTF.

The chain uses TRBV29-1 and TRBJ2-3; 13 nucleotides line up with TRBD2. The CDR3 runs 13 residues. Germline CDR1 and CDR2: SQVTM and ANQGSEA. Trimming removed 7 bases from V and 4 bases from J; junction bases left unmatched: 2. CDR3 bases: TGCAGCGGCGGACTAGCGGGGGCAGATACGCAGTATTTT. As protein: CSGGLAGADTQYF.

This clonotype was seen once. The rearrangement joins TRBV7-9 to TRBJ1-6; the D gene is possibly TRBD1 (5 bases). The CDR3 totals 16 residues. V was shortened by 3 bases and J by 9 bases, with 18 bases between the two germline ends. Germline CDR1 reads SEHNR; CDR2 reads FQNEAQ (reference sequence). The CDR3: CASSFYSAGNFSPLHF. CDR3 DNA sequence: TGTGCCAGCAGCTTTTATTCCGCAGGGAACTTTTCACCCCTCCACTTT.

The V gene is TRBV11-2, the J gene TRBJ2-5; possible D gene TRBD1, 5 bases. V was shortened by 3 bases and J by 3 bases, with 14 bases between the two germline ends. Germline CDR1 is SGHAT and CDR2 is FQNNGV. The CDR3 spans 15 residues. CDR3 residues: CASSFVVGAKETQYF. In DNA form, the CDR3 reads TGTGCCAGCAGCTTCGTGGTAGGGGCTAAAGAGACCCAGTACTTC.

This chain joins TRBV5-1 and TRBJ2-1; 9 positions agree with TRBD2. The CDR3 loop spans 15 amino acids. CDR1 is SGHRS and CDR2 is YFSETQ in the germline V gene. Trimming took 0 bases from V and 4 from J; bases not matched to a gene: 2. This CDR3 reads CASSLVAGAYNEQFF. The CDR3 region has the DNA TGCGCCAGCAGCTTGGTAGCGGGGGCGTACAATGAGCAGTTCTTC.

The chain carries TRBV29-1 and TRBJ2-3; TRBD2 aligns across 9 bases. From germline, CDR1 is SQVTM and CDR2 ANQGSEA. The CDR3 covers 15 residues. J lost 1 base, V lost 5 bases, and 7 bases had no gene match. In nucleotides, the CDR3 is TGCAGCGTTCGAGTAGCGGGAGCTGGCACAGATACGCAGTATTTT. Translating it yields CSVRVAGAGTDTQYF.

The rearrangement joins TRBV25-1 to TRBJ2-7, with TRBD1 matching 10 bases. The end of the DNA is better explained by TRBJ2-5, so the J call may be wrong. This CDR3 contains 13 residues. Germline V CDR1 and CDR2: MGHDK, SYGVNS. CDR3 sequence reads: CASTDRGHETQYF. CDR3 in DNA: TGTGCCAGCACAGACAGGGGGCACGAGACCCAGTACTTC.

This clonotype came up a few times. The CDR3 loop reads CASSLSGNLYEQYF. CDR3 in DNA: TGTGCCAGCAGTTTATCCGGGAACCTCTACGAGCAGTACTTC. The chain couples TRBV27 to TRBJ2-7, with D possibly TRBD2 on 5 matching bases. The CDR3 length is 14 residues. Trimming cost V 0 bases and J 3 bases, with 9 bases left between them. Germline-derived CDR1 and CDR2 are MNHEY and SMNVEV (reference sequence).

V usage is TRBV27 and J usage is TRBJ1-2; D gene unclear. The CDR3 extends over 13 amino acids. Germline CDR1 reads MNHEY; CDR2 reads SMNVEV (reference sequence). Trimming shortened V by 6 bases and J by 0 bases, and 8 bases separated the two germline ends. CDR3 in amino acids: CASSRMANYGYTF. For the CDR3, the DNA is TGTGCCAGCAGCCGAATGGCTAACTATGGCTACACCTTC.

At least ten counts were recorded for this clonotype. The V and J genes are TRBV7-9 and TRBJ2-1; 10 bases align to TRBD2. The CDR3 has 15 residues. Germline V gives CDR1 SEHNR, CDR2 FQNEAQ (reference sequence). The V and J ends lost 0 bases and 6 bases, in that order; junction bases with no gene match: 2. This CDR3 is CASSLAASGGNEQFF. The CDR3, as DNA: TGTGCCAGCAGCTTAGCAGCTAGCGGGGGCAATGAGCAGTTCTTC.

This clonotype showed up just a few times. This rearrangement joins TRBV7-9 to TRBJ2-7; TRBD2 matches at 7 bases. Per germline, CDR1 SEHNR and CDR2 FQNEAQ (reference sequence). The V segment lost 1 base and the J segment 2 bases; nucleotides outside the gene matches: 8. The CDR3 extends over 16 amino acids. For the CDR3, the DNA is TGTGCCAGCAGCTTAGAGGGAGCGGGGATAGCCTACGAGCAGTACTTC. Protein: CASSLEGAGIAYEQYF.

V gene TRBV29-1 combines with J gene TRBJ2-3; 11 bases map to TRBD2. Germline values: CDR1 SQVTM, CDR2 ANQGSEA. With V trimmed by 6 bases and J by 4 bases, 12 bases remained unmatched. The CDR3 runs 16 residues. The CDR3 DNA reads as TGCAGCGTAGCTAAAGGGACTAGCGGTAGTGCAGATACGCAGTATTTT. It specifies CSVAKGTSGSADTQYF.

The rearrangement links TRBV4-1 to TRBJ2-1, with 8 nucleotides matching TRBD1. Judging by the DNA end, TRBJ2-7 fits better; the J call may be wrong. The CDR3 sequence is 18 residues long. Germline CDR1 reads MGHRA; CDR2 reads YSYEKL. The CDR3 bases are TGCGCCAGCAGCCAAGATCGACAGGGGAGAGGCTCCTACAATGAGCAGTACTTC. This sequence encodes CASSQDRQGRGSYNEQYF.

This clonotype was seen a few times. The V call is TRBV7-9, the J call TRBJ2-7; TRBD2 is a possible D gene (5 bases). Germline CDR1 SEHNR, CDR2 FQNEAQ (reference sequence). CDR3 size: 15 residues. V lost 0 bases and J lost 5, with 14 bases in between. DNA for the CDR3: TGTGCCAGCAGCTTAGCCGACATTAGAGGGAACGAGCAGTACTTC. Its protein is CASSLADIRGNEQYF.